Following are 5 T cell receptor beta chains from one sample sequenced in a study of blood T cell repertoires in COVID-19. Sequencing was performed with immunoSEQ multiplex PCR; in TCRdb, only in-frame clones are kept and a portion is missing. The data show 150,000 to 200,000 clones, approximately 86% seen once. The sequenced sample was peripheral blood. The source is a man aged 50 to 59 with active or convalescent COVID-19.

This sequence joins TRBV7-9 and TRBJ2-7; no clear D gene. CDR1 is SEHNR and CDR2 is FQNEAQ in the germline V gene (reference sequence). V lost 2 bases and J lost 2, with 7 bases in between. The CDR3 has 13 amino acids. CDR3 DNA: TGTGCCAGCAGCTTACCACAGACCTACGAGCAGTACTTC. As protein: CASSLPQTYEQYF.

This sequence joins TRBV6-5 and TRBJ1-2; 7 bases match TRBD1. The length of the CDR3 is 15 residues. CDR1 and CDR2 from the germline V gene are MNHEY and SVGAGI. V was pared by 6 bases and J by 5 bases, with 12 bases of the junction left unmatched. The DNA for the CDR3 is TGTGCCAGCAGAAAAGGGGGCACCCGATTTTATGGCTACACCTTC. It translates to CASRKGGTRFYGYTF.

V is TRBV6-1 and J is TRBJ1-5; D not resolved. V lost 2 bases, J lost 6 bases, and 8 bases lay in between. This CDR3 contains 13 residues. Germline assignment: CDR1 MNHNS and CDR2 SASEGT. The CDR3 is CASSEREGQPQHF. The CDR3, as DNA: TGTGCCAGCAGTGAACGGGAAGGTCAGCCCCAGCATTTT.

The rearrangement joins TRBV28 to TRBJ2-5, with D maybe TRBD2 (5 bases). Per germline, CDR1 MDHEN and CDR2 SYDVKM. The CDR3 is made up of 13 amino acids. Deletions cut 7 bases from V and 5 bases from J, with 14 bases between. CDR3 DNA: TGTGCCAGCAATACGAGGGCTGGGGAGACCCAGTACTTC. Protein sequence: CASNTRAGETQYF.

The chain employs TRBV7-2 and TRBJ2-1, with 11 bases that match TRBD1. There are 15 residues in the CDR3. Germline trimming cut 5 bases from V and 7 bases from J; bases unmatched to any gene: 7. CDR1 is SGHTA, CDR2 FQGNSA, per germline. The DNA of the CDR3 is TGTGCCAGCAGCCCGGACAGGGGGCTTTTAAATGAGCAGTTCTTC. Translated, it gives CASSPDRGLLNEQFF. Full variable domain (rest looked up from reference TRBV7-2 and TRBJ2-1): GAGVSQSPSNKVTEKGKDVELRCDPISGHTALYWYRQSLGQGLEFLIYFQGNSAPDKSGLPSDRFSAERTGGSVSTLTIQRTQQEDSAVYLCASSPDRGLLNEQFFGPGTRLTVL.